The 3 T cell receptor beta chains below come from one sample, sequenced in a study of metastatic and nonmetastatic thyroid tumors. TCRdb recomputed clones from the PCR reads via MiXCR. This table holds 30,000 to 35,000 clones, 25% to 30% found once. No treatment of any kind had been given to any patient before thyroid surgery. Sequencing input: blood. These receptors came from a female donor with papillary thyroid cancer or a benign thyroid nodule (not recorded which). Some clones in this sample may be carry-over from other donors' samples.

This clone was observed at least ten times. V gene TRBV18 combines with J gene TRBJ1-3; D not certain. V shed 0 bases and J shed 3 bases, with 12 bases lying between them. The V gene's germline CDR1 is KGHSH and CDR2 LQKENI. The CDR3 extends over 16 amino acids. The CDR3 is CASSPPAGTLGNTIYF. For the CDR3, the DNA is TGTGCCAGCTCACCACCGGCGGGTACCCTTGGAAACACCATATATTTT.

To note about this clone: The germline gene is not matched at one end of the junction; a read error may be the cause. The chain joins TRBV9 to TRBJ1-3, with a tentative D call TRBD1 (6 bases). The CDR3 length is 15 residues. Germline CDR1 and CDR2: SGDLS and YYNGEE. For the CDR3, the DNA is TGTGACAGCAGCGTTGAACCAGGGGCAGGAAACACCATATATTTT. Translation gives CDSSVEPGAGNTIYF.

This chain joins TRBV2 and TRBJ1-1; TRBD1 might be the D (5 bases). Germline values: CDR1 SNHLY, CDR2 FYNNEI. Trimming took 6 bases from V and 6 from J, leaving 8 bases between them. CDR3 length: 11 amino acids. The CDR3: CASSSTAEAFF. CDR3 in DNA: TGTGCCAGCAGCTCGACAGCTGAAGCTTTCTTT.